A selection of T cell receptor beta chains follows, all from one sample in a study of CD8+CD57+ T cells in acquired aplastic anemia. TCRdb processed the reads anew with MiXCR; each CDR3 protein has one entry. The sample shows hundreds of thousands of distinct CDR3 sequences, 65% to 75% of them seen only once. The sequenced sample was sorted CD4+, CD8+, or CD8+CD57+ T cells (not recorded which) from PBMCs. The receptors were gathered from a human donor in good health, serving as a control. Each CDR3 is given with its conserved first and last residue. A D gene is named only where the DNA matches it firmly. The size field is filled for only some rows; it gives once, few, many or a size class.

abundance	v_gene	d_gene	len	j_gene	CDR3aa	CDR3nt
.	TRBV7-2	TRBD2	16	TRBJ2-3	CASSLSPAGSTDTQYF	TGTGCCAGCAGCTTATCCCCAGCGGGGAGCACAGATACGCAGTATTTT
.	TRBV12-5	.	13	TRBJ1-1	CASRAGLNTEAFF	TGTGCCAGCAGGGCGGGGTTGAACACTGAAGCTTTCTTT
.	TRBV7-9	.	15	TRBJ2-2	CASSLALGGSNQPFF	TGTGCCAGCAGCTTAGCGCTAGGAGGGAGCAATCAGCCCTTTTTT
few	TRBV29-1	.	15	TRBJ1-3	CSVREQGSPGNTIYF	TGCAGCGTTAGAGAACAGGGTTCGCCTGGAAACACCATATATTTT
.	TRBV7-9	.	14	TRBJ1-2	CASSSVLWKSPSTF	TGTGCCAGCAGCTCTGTCCTTTGGAAGAGTCCCAGCACTTTC
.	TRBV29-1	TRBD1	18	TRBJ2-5	CSVEDPNTGTVPQETQYF	TGCAGCGTTGAAGACCCTAACACCGGGACAGTCCCTCAAGAGACCCAGTACTTC
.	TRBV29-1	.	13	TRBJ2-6	CSGLCSGANVLTF	TGCAGCGGGCTGTGCTCTGGGGCCAACGTCCTGACTTTC
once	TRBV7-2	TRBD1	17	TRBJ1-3	CASSLGGTGHTGYTIYF	TGTGCCAGCAGTCTAGGCGGGACAGGACACACTGGATACACCATATATTTT
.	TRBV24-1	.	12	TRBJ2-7	CATSDRNYEQYF	TGTGCCACCAGTGACAGAAACTACGAGCAGTACTTC
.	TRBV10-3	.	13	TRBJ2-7	CAISELGAYEQYF	TGTGCCATCAGTGAGTTGGGCGCCTACGAGCAGTACTTC
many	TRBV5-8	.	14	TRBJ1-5	CASSPGQNNQPQHF	TGTGCCAGCAGCCCCGGACAGAACAATCAGCCCCAGCATTTT
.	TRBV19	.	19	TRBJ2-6	CASSLDGTPELSGANVLTF	TGTGCCAGTAGCCTCGACGGGACCCCGGAGTTATCCGGGGCCAACGTCCTGACTTTC
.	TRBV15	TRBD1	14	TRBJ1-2	CATSRGGTGRGQTF	TGTGCCACCAGCAGAGGAGGGACAGGGAGGGGCCAGACCTTC
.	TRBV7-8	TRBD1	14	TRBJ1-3	CASSNRDSGNTIYF	TGTGCCAGCAGCAACCGGGACAGTGGAAACACCATATATTTT
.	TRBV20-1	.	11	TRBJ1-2	CSARDLNGETF	TGCAGTGCTAGAGATTTAAACGGAGAGACCTTC
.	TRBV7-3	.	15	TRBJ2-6	CASSLQGDGANVLTF	TGTGCCAGCAGCTTACAAGGGGATGGGGCCAACGTCCTGACTTTC
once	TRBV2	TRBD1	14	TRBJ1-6	CASSVGQDNSLHHF	TGTGCCAGCAGCGTAGGACAGGATAATTCACTCCACCACTTT
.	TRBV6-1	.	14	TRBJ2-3	CANERAESADTQYF	TGTGCCAACGAAAGGGCTGAATCGGCGGATACGCAGTATTTT
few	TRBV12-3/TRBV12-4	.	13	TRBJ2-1	CASSLAANNEQFF	TGTGCCAGCAGCTTAGCAGCAAACAATGAGCAGTTCTTC
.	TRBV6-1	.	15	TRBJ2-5	CASSLGGGTQETQYF	TGTGCCAGCAGCTTAGGGGGGGGGACCCAAGAGACCCAGTACTTC
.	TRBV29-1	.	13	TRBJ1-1	CSVDIAGNTEAFF	TGCAGCGTTGATATCGCAGGGAACACTGAAGCTTTCTTT
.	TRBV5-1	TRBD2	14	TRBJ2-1	CASSWQGGFNEQFF	TGCGCCAGCAGCTGGCAGGGAGGGTTTAATGAGCAGTTCTTC
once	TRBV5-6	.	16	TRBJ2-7	CASSLGTTGRFYEQYF	TGTGCCAGCAGCTTGGGCACGACAGGTCGCTTCTACGAGCAGTACTTC
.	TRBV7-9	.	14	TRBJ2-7	CASSHLQGPYEQYF	TGTGCCAGCAGCCACCTGCAGGGACCCTACGAGCAGTACTTC
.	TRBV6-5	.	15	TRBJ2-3	CASRELSVQSDTQYF	TGTGCCAGCAGGGAACTTAGCGTGCAATCTGATACGCAGTATTTT
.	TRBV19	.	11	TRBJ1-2	CASSRPGGYTF	TGTGCCAGTAGTAGGCCAGGGGGCTACACCTTC